This T cell receptor (beta chain) was identified during a study of T-cell reconstitution after alpha-beta-depleted transplantation in children. Germline V lookup: CDR1 SGHAT, CDR2 FQNNGV. The CDR3 is 17 residues long. With 0 bases removed from V and 3 bases from J, the gap between germline ends came to 18 bases. For TCRbeta, the library was prepared with unique molecular identifiers. TCRdb re-called the PCR reads with MiXCR, one entry per CDR3 protein. This table has some 240,000 distinct CDR3 sequences, around 8.9% appearing once. This sequence originates from a human donor who donated a stem cell graft to a child with SCID. This chain links TRBV11-2 with TRBJ2-7; no reliable D call. Source: PBMCs from the stem cell graft donor, taken from the stem cell graft. The CDR3, as DNA: TGTGCCAGCAGCTTAGAAGTAACCCTGGGCAGCCTCTACGAGCAGTACTTC. This translates into CASSLEVTLGSLYEQYF. The whole variable domain, remainder taken from reference TRBV11-2 and TRBJ2-7, is EAGVAQSPRYKIIEKRQSVAFWCNPISGHATLYWYQQILGQGPKLLIQFQNNGVVDDSQLPKDRFSAERLKGVDSTLKIQPAKLEDSAVYLCASSLEVTLGSLYEQYFGPGTRLTVT.